The 15 T cell receptor beta chains in this list originate from one sample, sequenced in a study of vaccination effects on CD4 cells after COVID-19. Viral peptide pools were used in the ViraFEST assay to expand antigen-specific CD4+ T cells, and sequencing came afterward. With 9 to 11 days of culture completed, CD4+ T cells were isolated. Subjects were given two BNT162b2 or mRNA-1273 vaccine doses. Their recognized antigens are unknown. Measured with immunoSEQ multiplex PCR; TCRdb has only the in-frame clones, and not every one. The sample carries about 32,000 clones, 72% recorded once. Sequenced here: CD4+ T cells from PBMCs cultured with HCoV-229E spike peptides, sampled after COVID-19 vaccination. The receptors stem from a human donor who received a COVID-19 vaccine.

This chain connects TRBV19 to TRBJ2-6; D gene unclear. The CDR3 is 19 amino acids. CDR1 and CDR2 (germline): LNHDA, SQIVND (reference sequence). With 6 bases removed from V and 0 bases from J, the gap between germline ends came to 21 bases. In DNA, the CDR3 is TGTGCCAGTAGGCCGCCCGGGCAGCTTAGCTTCTCTGGGGCCAACGTCCTGACTTTC. It codes for CASRPPGQLSFSGANVLTF.

The chain employs TRBV9 and TRBJ1-3; 9 nucleotides align to TRBD1. V dropped 4 bases and J dropped 0; count of bases not matched to a gene: 14. This CDR3 has 19 amino acids. Germline V gene lookup returns CDR1 SGDLS and CDR2 YYNGEE. The CDR3 coding sequence is TGTGCCAGCAGCCCCAACAGGGGGCCCACCGACTTCTCTGGAAACACCATATATTTT. Translation gives CASSPNRGPTDFSGNTIYF.

This clone showed up just a few times. The V gene is TRBV25-1, the J gene TRBJ1-2, with a tentative D call TRBD1 (6 bases). V was trimmed by 3 bases and J by 7 bases, leaving 15 bases between them. The CDR3 is 14 residues long. The germline V gene encodes CDR1 MGHDK and CDR2 SYGVNS. CDR3 amino acids: CASSERQGKGGYTF. CDR3 in DNA: TGTGCCAGCAGTGAGCGGCAGGGGAAGGGTGGCTACACCTTC.

This chain links TRBV3-1 (or the pseudogene TRBV3-2) with TRBJ1-1; tentatively, D is TRBD1 (6 bases). V dropped 2 bases and J dropped 7 bases, with 11 bases sitting between them. There are 13 residues in the CDR3. Germline assignment: CDR1 LGHDT and CDR2 YNNKEL (reference sequence). The CDR3 region is CASSQRGTGEAFF. The CDR3, as DNA: TGTGCCAGCAGCCAAAGGGGGACCGGTGAAGCTTTCTTT.

This chain connects TRBV7-9 to TRBJ2-3; D ambiguous. V shed 5 bases and J shed 6 bases, with 12 bases lying between them. Germline CDR1 reads SEHNR; CDR2 reads FQNEAQ (reference sequence). The CDR3 runs to 13 residues. CDR3 sequence: CASSLGWRDTQYF. The CDR3 DNA sequence: TGTGCCAGCAGCCTGGGTTGGCGGGATACGCAGTATTTT.

This clone appeared a few times. The chain is built from TRBV5-4 and TRBJ1-2; weak D call: TRBD1 (5 bases). Trimming took off 0 bases at V and 8 bases at J, with 11 bases between the two ends. CDR1 and CDR2 from the germline V gene are SGHNT and YYREEE (reference sequence). The CDR3 sequence is 13 residues long. CDR3 sequence reads: CASSLVGTAGYTF. CDR3 in DNA: TGTGCCAGCAGCTTGGTGGGGACCGCCGGCTACACCTTC.

The gene calls are TRBV6-6 and TRBJ1-1; the match to TRBD1 covers 7 bases. The CDR3 spans 15 residues. Per germline, CDR1 MNHNY and CDR2 SVGAGI (reference sequence). The V gene end was trimmed by 0 bases and the J gene end by 7 bases; junction bases not matched to a gene: 8. CDR3 region: CASSYSITGEIEAFF. Written as DNA, the CDR3 is TGTGCCAGCAGTTACTCGATCACAGGGGAGATTGAAGCTTTCTTT.

The chain uses TRBV14 and TRBJ2-5; 7 bases match TRBD2. The CDR3 is 15 amino acids. CDR1 is SGHDN and CDR2 is FVKESK in the germline V gene. Trimming at V came to 4 bases and at J to 4 bases, leaving 9 bases not matched to a gene. The DNA for the CDR3 is TGTGCCAGCAGCCTCATAGGAGCGGGGATAGAGACCCAGTACTTC. Residues: CASSLIGAGIETQYF.

The chain employs TRBV3-1 (or the pseudogene TRBV3-2) and TRBJ1-1; possibly TRBD1 for D (6 bases). CDR1 and CDR2 (germline): LGHDT, YNNKEL (reference sequence). V lost 0 bases, J lost 1 base, and 15 bases lay in between. This CDR3 has 17 residues. The CDR3 spells CASSQDLTGPKNTEAFF. In nucleotides, the CDR3 is TGTGCCAGCAGCCAAGATCTTACAGGGCCGAAGAACACTGAAGCTTTCTTT.

This clone was found once. The chain links TRBV2 to TRBJ2-1; the D gene could be TRBD1 or TRBD2 (5 bases each). CDR1 is SNHLY and CDR2 is FYNNEI in the germline V gene. The V gene lost 8 bases and the J gene lost 5 bases, with 10 bases spanning the gap. This CDR3 has 12 amino acids. The CDR3 bases are TGTGCCAGCTGGGACGGTAACAATGAGCAGTTCTTC. The encoded protein is CASWDGNNEQFF.

The chain combines TRBV7-9 with TRBJ1-4; D remains ambiguous. V dropped 1 base and J dropped 8 bases, with 5 bases sitting between them. The CDR3 contains 12 residues. Per germline, CDR1 SEHNR and CDR2 FQNEAQ (reference sequence). The CDR3 nucleotides are TGTGCCAGCAGCTTAGTTTTAGAAAAACTGTTTTTT. Translated, it gives CASSLVLEKLFF. The full variable domain, with the rest looked up from reference TRBV7-9 and TRBJ1-4, is DTGVSQNPRHKITKRGQNVTFRCDPISEHNRLYWYRQTLGQGPEFLTYFQNEAQLEKSRLLSDRFSAERPKGSFSTLEIQRTEQGDSAMYLCASSLVLEKLFFGSGTQLSVL.

The chain has TRBV11-2 and TRBJ2-5; 15 positions agree with TRBD2. V trimming: 3 bases; J trimming: 2 bases; junction bases outside the gene matches: 10. CDR1 is SGHAT, CDR2 FQNNGV, per germline. The length of the CDR3 is 19 residues. CDR3 bases: TGTGCCAGCAGCTTCAGGTTAGGGACTAGCGGGGGGAAACAAGAGACCCAGTACTTC. As protein: CASSFRLGTSGGKQETQYF.

The rearrangement joins TRBV3-1 (or the pseudogene TRBV3-2) to TRBJ2-3, with D unresolved. CDR3 length equals 15 residues. Germline V lookup: CDR1 LGHDT, CDR2 YNNKEL (reference sequence). V lost 4 bases to trimming and J lost 1 base, with 12 bases between them. The CDR3 is CASSRTVLRTDTQYF. The CDR3 nucleotides read TGTGCCAGCAGCCGGACGGTCTTGCGCACAGATACGCAGTATTTT.

The count of this clone is one. This sequence joins TRBV6-5 and TRBJ1-5; the match to TRBD1 covers 9 bases. Trimming at V came to 4 bases and at J to 6 bases, leaving 7 bases not matched to a gene. CDR1 is MNHEY and CDR2 is SVGAGI in the germline V gene. The CDR3 runs to 15 residues. The CDR3 spells CASSSGTGTLQPQHF. The CDR3 nucleotides read TGTGCCAGCAGTTCCGGGACAGGGACGCTTCAGCCCCAGCATTTT.

This chain links TRBV6-5 with TRBJ1-6, with D perhaps TRBD1 (5 bases). Germline V gene lookup returns CDR1 MNHEY and CDR2 SVGAGI. The length of the CDR3 is 16 residues. V lost 2 bases and J lost 10, with 18 bases in between. The CDR3, as DNA: TGTGCCAGCAGTTACACTTCCGGGACGAAAGGATCACCCCTCCACTTT. Residues: CASSYTSGTKGSPLHF.